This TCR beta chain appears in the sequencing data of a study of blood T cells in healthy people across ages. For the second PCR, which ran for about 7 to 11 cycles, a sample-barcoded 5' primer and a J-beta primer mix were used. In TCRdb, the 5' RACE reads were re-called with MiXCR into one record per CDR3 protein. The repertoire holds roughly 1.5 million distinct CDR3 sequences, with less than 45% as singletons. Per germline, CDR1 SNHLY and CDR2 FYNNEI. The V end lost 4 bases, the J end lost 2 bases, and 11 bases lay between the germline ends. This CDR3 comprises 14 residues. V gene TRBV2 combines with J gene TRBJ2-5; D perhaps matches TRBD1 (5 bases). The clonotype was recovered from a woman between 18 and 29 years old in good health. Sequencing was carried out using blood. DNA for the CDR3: TGTGCCAGCAGTGGAAGACAGAGGCAAGAGACCCAGTACTTC. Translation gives CASSGRQRQETQYF.